The 30 T cell receptor beta chains below were found in one sample sequenced in a study of robustness of blood B and T cell sequencing (dated 2018 in TCRdb). Library creation used PCR. The listed sequencing device is Illumina MiSeq. Synthesis of cDNA relied on SMARTScribe reverse transcriptase together with a 5' template-switch oligo that added a universal priming site. A 12-nucleotide random unique molecular identifier (UMI) was carried by the template-switch oligo, and each cDNA molecule was tagged with this UMI. The public reads were reanalyzed by TCRdb: fastp trimming at Q25, MiXCR alignment, in-frame beta chains only. Each record represents a unique CDR3 protein, reported with the most common genes and DNA among its rows. The sample contains roughly 3,600 distinct CDR3 sequences, roughly half of them found a single time. Together, the top ten hold more than 20% of the sample. TCRbeta repertoires were quantified from mRNA rather than genomic DNA, which captures expressed receptors.

The specimen sequenced was peripheral blood. These receptors all come from a human donor in good health.

This chain joins TRBV10-3 and TRBJ2-1; 12 nucleotides line up with TRBD2. This CDR3 comprises 19 residues. Germline V gene sequence: CDR1 ENHRY, CDR2 SYGVKD. The junction had 11 bases not matched to a gene; V was cut back by 4 bases and J by 1 base. The DNA for the CDR3 is TGTGCCATCAGTGCTCCTAGCGGGGGGGCCACGGATTCCTACAATGAGCAGTTCTTC. This sequence encodes CAISAPSGGATDSYNEQFF.

The J gene is TRBJ1-4, the V gene TRBV5-1, with a weak D call TRBD1 (6 bases). Trimming left V 4 bases short and J 5 bases short, with 12 bases between. Germline CDR1 reads SGHRS; CDR2 reads YFSETQ. The CDR3 is 14 residues long. The CDR3 spells CASSEDSRNEKLFF. CDR3 coding DNA: TGCGCCAGCAGCGAGGACAGCCGCAATGAAAAACTGTTTTTT.

This clonotype was counted between two and nine times. V usage is TRBV6-5 and J usage is TRBJ2-3; 8 bases are shared with TRBD2. From germline, CDR1 is MNHEY and CDR2 SVGAGI. This CDR3 has 16 residues. V shed 6 bases, J shed 2 bases, and the junction held 10 bases outside the gene matches. CDR3: CASRTTAGASTDTQYF. The DNA for the CDR3 is TGTGCCAGCAGAACAACAGCGGGGGCTTCCACAGATACGCAGTATTTT.

This clonotype was counted between two and nine times. This rearrangement joins TRBV7-9 to TRBJ2-1; 8 nucleotides match TRBD2. Germline CDR1 SEHNR, CDR2 FQNEAQ (reference sequence). CDR3 size: 16 residues. Losses at the gene ends were 5 bases for V and 0 bases for J; bases not matched to a gene: 6. CDR3 protein: CASSPGGINSYNEQFF. CDR3 bases: TGTGCCAGCAGCCCGGGAGGGATCAACTCCTACAATGAGCAGTTCTTC.

The gene calls are TRBV20-1 and TRBJ2-7, with 10 bases aligning to TRBD2. This CDR3 has 12 amino acids. The germline CDR1 and CDR2 sequences are DFQATT and SNEGSKA (reference sequence). With V trimmed by 6 bases and J by 5 bases, 4 bases remained unmatched. CDR3 nucleotides: TGCAGTGCGAGCGGGGGGGCCCACGAGCAGTACTTC. The encoded protein is CSASGGAHEQYF.

The chain uses TRBV5-1 and TRBJ2-6; no clear D gene. Germline V gives CDR1 SGHRS, CDR2 YFSETQ. The CDR3 totals 15 residues. V shed 0 bases and J shed 4 bases, with 8 bases lying between them. The CDR3 DNA reads as TGCGCCAGCAGCTTGGTACTACCCGGGGCCAACGTCCTGACTTTC. Its translation: CASSLVLPGANVLTF.

The chain's CDR3 is CAIQKGTGNTEAFF. The DNA for the CDR3 is TGTGCCATACAGAAGGGGACTGGGAACACTGAAGCTTTCTTT. The gene calls are TRBV30 and TRBJ1-1, with D maybe TRBD1 (5 bases). V dropped 8 bases and J dropped 1 base, with 17 bases sitting between them. CDR1 is GTSNPN and CDR2 is SVGIG in the germline V gene (reference sequence). There are 14 residues in the CDR3.

The chain carries TRBV27 and TRBJ1-2, with 9 bases matching TRBD1. V lost 0 bases to trimming and J lost 6 bases; unmatched junction nucleotides: 5. The CDR3 runs 15 residues. Germline-derived CDR1 and CDR2 are MNHEY and SMNVEV (reference sequence). CDR3 DNA sequence: TGTGCCAGCAGTTTATCGAGTGGGACAGGGCATGGCTACACCTTC. It yields the protein CASSLSSGTGHGYTF.

In its sample, this clonotype ranks as large. The V and J genes are TRBV5-8 and TRBJ1-2; 8 positions match TRBD1. Trimming removed 0 bases from V and 3 bases from J; junction bases left unmatched: 13. CDR1 and CDR2 (germline): SGHTS, YDEGEE. The CDR3 runs to 18 residues. The CDR3 here is CASSLGDTDRGIYYGYTF. CDR3 bases: TGTGCCAGCAGCTTGGGAGATACCGACAGGGGTATTTACTATGGCTACACCTTC.

CDR3 sequence (DNA): TGTGCCATCAGCATCTTGGGGACTAGCGCAGATACGCAGTATTTT. Translated: CAISILGTSADTQYF. The chain uses TRBV10-3 and TRBJ2-3; TRBD2 matches 10 bases. This CDR3 region has 15 residues. Germline V gene data show CDR1 as ENHRY and CDR2 as SYGVKD. J was trimmed by 4 bases and V by 6 bases; bases with no gene match: 7.

CDR3 amino acids: CASSLGTYSTNEKLFF. As DNA, the CDR3 is TGTGCCAGCAGCTTAGGGACATACTCAACTAATGAAAAACTGTTTTTT. V gene TRBV11-2 combines with J gene TRBJ1-4; possibly TRBD1 for D (5 bases). The CDR3 length is 16 residues. CDR1 SGHAT and CDR2 FQNNGV come from the germline V gene. Trimming took off 1 base at V and 0 bases at J, with 9 bases between the two ends. Complete variable domain (other parts from reference TRBV11-2 and TRBJ1-4): EAGVAQSPRYKIIEKRQSVAFWCNPISGHATLYWYQQILGQGPKLLIQFQNNGVVDDSQLPKDRFSAERLKGVDSTLKIQPAKLEDSAVYLCASSLGTYSTNEKLFFGSGTQLSVL.

The chain is built from TRBV5-4 and TRBJ2-1; 8 bases are a match to TRBD2. The junction had 10 bases not matched to a gene; V was cut back by 5 bases and J by 0 bases. The CDR3 covers 17 residues. Germline CDR1 and CDR2: SGHNT and YYREEE (reference sequence). The CDR3 sequence: CASRLSPRGGSYNEQFF. The CDR3 bases are TGTGCCAGCAGGCTATCCCCTCGGGGGGGCTCCTACAATGAGCAGTTCTTC.

This clonotype appeared a few times. The chain carries TRBV30 and TRBJ1-1; D is unclear. Per germline, CDR1 GTSNPN and CDR2 SVGIG (reference sequence). The CDR3 length is 14 residues. V lost 1 base and J lost 1, with 10 bases in between. CDR3 sequence: CAWSGAVGNTEAFF. CDR3 bases: TGTGCCTGGAGTGGGGCGGTGGGGAACACTGAAGCTTTCTTT.

The chain uses TRBV5-5 and TRBJ2-2; 7 positions match TRBD1. V lost 3 bases and J lost 6; bases outside the gene matches: 5. The CDR3 is 14 residues long. The germline CDR1 and CDR2 sequences are SGHKS and YYEKEE (reference sequence). In nucleotides, the CDR3 is TGTGCCAGCAGCTCGGTGACAGGGCCCGGGGAGCTGTTTTTT. It is translated as CASSSVTGPGELFF.

This clonotype has just one count. The chain recombines TRBV24-1 with TRBJ1-5; D uncertain. Germline V gene lookup returns CDR1 KGHDR and CDR2 SFDVKD. Trimming pared 2 bases from V and 1 base from J, leaving 8 bases between. CDR3 size: 15 residues. CDR3 bases: TGTGCCACCAGTGATTCCCGGGGAAGCAATCAGCCCCAGCATTTT. Translating gives CATSDSRGSNQPQHF.

The chain employs TRBV30 and TRBJ1-1; D perhaps matches TRBD1 (6 bases). The CDR3 extends over 14 amino acids. Germline CDR1 reads GTSNPN; CDR2 reads SVGIG (reference sequence). The V and J ends lost 0 bases and 1 base respectively, with 9 bases between them. The CDR3: CAWSVIRGNTEAFF. CDR3 sequence (DNA): TGTGCCTGGAGTGTAATCAGGGGGAACACTGAAGCTTTCTTT.

The chain has TRBV30 and TRBJ1-1; D remains unclear. In germline, CDR1 is GTSNPN, CDR2 SVGIG (reference sequence). The length of the CDR3 is 13 residues. The V and J ends lost 0 bases and 6 bases respectively, with 11 bases between them. The CDR3 sequence: CAWSVGGHSEAFF. The CDR3 DNA sequence: TGTGCCTGGAGTGTAGGAGGGCACTCTGAAGCTTTCTTT.

Concerning this clonotype itself: With a much larger clone just one base away, this may be a read error. The chain links TRBV6-2 or TRBV6-3 to TRBJ2-3, with TRBD2 matching 10 bases. Germline V gene data show CDR1 as MNHEY and CDR2 as SVGEGT. Trimming took 9 bases from V and 1 from J; bases not matched to a gene: 1. This CDR3 has 13 amino acids. Here the CDR3 DNA reads TGTGCCAGAACTAGCGGGGGCACAGATACGCAGTATTTT. This translates into CARTSGGTDTQYF.

The chain couples TRBV2 to TRBJ1-2, with 8 bases that match TRBD1. The germline V gene has CDR1 SNHLY and CDR2 FYNNEI. The CDR3 has 13 residues. V shed 2 bases and J 7 bases; nucleotides not matched to a gene: 3. CDR3 nucleotide sequence: TGTGCCAGCAGTGAACCGACAGGGGCTGGCTACACCTTC. It translates to CASSEPTGAGYTF.

The chain carries TRBV29-1 and TRBJ2-1; tentative D call: TRBD2 (6 bases). Germline V lookup: CDR1 SQVTM, CDR2 ANQGSEA. CDR3 size: 15 residues. The V end lost 1 base, the J end lost 0 bases, and 10 bases lay between the germline ends. The CDR3 DNA follows: TGCAGCGTTGAAGGTGCGGGGAGCTCCTACAATGAGCAGTTCTTC. Translation gives CSVEGAGSSYNEQFF.

This clonotype was recorded once. The rearrangement uses TRBV7-6 and TRBJ2-3, with 8 bases matching TRBD2. J was trimmed by 3 bases and V by 3 bases; bases with no gene match: 11. Germline CDR1 reads SGHVS; CDR2 reads FNYEAQ. This CDR3 has 17 amino acids. The chain's CDR3 is CASSFGQLSGETDTQYF. The CDR3 coding sequence is TGTGCCAGCAGCTTTGGGCAGCTTAGCGGGGAGACAGATACGCAGTATTTT.

V gene TRBV2 combines with J gene TRBJ1-4; D remains ambiguous. This CDR3 contains 15 residues. CDR1 is SNHLY, CDR2 FYNNEI, per germline. V was shortened by 3 bases and J by 0 bases, with 8 bases between the two germline ends. CDR3 coding DNA: TGTGCCAGCAGTGAGTGGGAGGCAACTAATGAAAAACTGTTTTTT. It is translated as CASSEWEATNEKLFF.

V and J are TRBV29-1 and TRBJ1-2; the D is unclear. The germline V gene encodes CDR1 SQVTM and CDR2 ANQGSEA. The CDR3 sequence is 14 residues long. V was pared by 3 bases and J by 5 bases, with 16 bases between. CDR3 sequence: CSVEPQQPPYGYTF. CDR3 bases: TGCAGCGTTGAGCCACAGCAGCCCCCGTATGGCTACACCTTC.

V and J are TRBV18 and TRBJ1-3; D may be TRBD1 (5 bases). V was pared by 6 bases and J by 4 bases, with 16 bases between. CDR1 KGHSH and CDR2 LQKENI come from the germline V gene. This CDR3 is built from 15 residues. CDR3 nucleotide sequence: TGTGCCAGCTCCCACGGGGGGAGCTCAGGAAACACCATATATTTT. Amino acid sequence: CASSHGGSSGNTIYF.

This chain uses TRBV6-7 with TRBJ2-1; no firm D call. TRBV6-7 carries the ORF label, with uncertain function. V gave up 0 bases and J gave up 8 bases, with 14 bases separating them. CDR3 size: 15 residues. CDR3 nucleotide sequence: TGTGCCAGCAGTTACTCGCGAAGGGCAGTGGATGAGCAGTTCTTC. Encoded protein: CASSYSRRAVDEQFF.

The sample holds a few counts of this clonotype. The rearrangement joins TRBV4-1 to TRBJ1-6; no definite D call. This CDR3 spans 15 amino acids. Trimming removed 2 bases from V and 8 bases from J, with 13 bases in between. Germline values: CDR1 MGHRA, CDR2 YSYEKL. The CDR3 sequence: CASSQPMAVDSPLHF. In DNA, the CDR3 is TGCGCCAGCAGCCAACCAATGGCAGTGGATTCACCCCTCCACTTT.

The gene calls are TRBV20-1 and TRBJ2-7; possible D gene TRBD1, 5 bases. CDR3 size: 14 residues. Germline V gene data show CDR1 as DFQATT and CDR2 as SNEGSKA (reference sequence). Trimming removed 7 bases at V and 6 bases at J, with 22 bases between. Written as DNA, the CDR3 is TGCAGTGTCCCCCTCCCCAAAAGGGGCGGCGAGCAGTACTTC. Its translation: CSVPLPKRGGEQYF.

This clonotype came up a few times. This rearrangement joins TRBV19 to TRBJ2-7; D is possibly TRBD1 or TRBD2 (5 bases each). Germline V gives CDR1 LNHDA, CDR2 SQIVND (reference sequence). Trimming took 3 bases from V and 4 from J, leaving 10 bases between them. This CDR3 spans 13 amino acids. The CDR3 coding sequence is TGTGCCAGTAGTATGGGGGACGGGTACGAGCAGTACTTC. Translating gives CASSMGDGYEQYF.

This sequence joins TRBV11-2 and TRBJ1-2; TRBD1 matches at 7 bases. Germline CDR1 reads SGHAT; CDR2 reads FQNNGV. The CDR3 loop spans 16 amino acids. V was pared by 4 bases and J by 8 bases, with 16 bases of the junction left unmatched. In DNA, the CDR3 is TGTGCCAGCAGCTCACCACAGGGGAGGTTGGGTGGAGGCTACACCTTC. Its protein product is CASSSPQGRLGGGYTF.

In its sample, this clonotype was seen once. The chain links TRBV7-9 to TRBJ2-5; D not resolved. CDR1 SEHNR and CDR2 FQNEAQ come from the germline V gene (reference sequence). V gave up 1 base and J gave up 5 bases, with 17 bases separating them. This CDR3 region has 16 residues. CDR3 in DNA: TGTGCCAGCAGCTTAGTGTACCAGGTGGGAATGGAGACCCAGTACTTC. It specifies CASSLVYQVGMETQYF.